A selection of T cell receptor beta chains follows, all from one sample in a study of long-term antiretroviral therapy in people with HIV. The repertoire was sequenced with immunoSEQ multiplex PCR; TCRdb's copy has only in-frame clones and lacks some. The table includes about 40,000 clones, 86% detected once. Specimen: unsorted PBMCs, collected 0.1 years before starting antiretroviral therapy. These receptors all stem from a woman between 50 and 59 years old with HIV. The CDR3 runs from the conserved cysteine through the conserved F or W. Size is stated for part of the rows, as once, few or many counts, or as a class when the clone is expanded.

CDR3 length: 15
J gene: TRBJ1-3
clone size: .
V gene: TRBV7-6
CDR3 protein: CASSLGTGTGNTIYF

CDR3 length: 16
J gene: TRBJ1-6
clone size: .
V gene: TRBV7-9
CDR3 protein: CASSLVRGLDNSPLHF

CDR3 length: 12
J gene: TRBJ2-1
clone size: .
V gene: TRBV2
CDR3 protein: CASSEDGNEQFF

CDR3 length: 13
J gene: TRBJ2-7
clone size: .
V gene: TRBV10-3
CDR3 protein: CASGTGGFYEQYF

CDR3 length: 13
J gene: TRBJ1-1
clone size: .
V gene: TRBV27
CDR3 protein: CASSGTVNTEAFF

CDR3 length: 15
J gene: TRBJ2-3
clone size: .
V gene: TRBV5-1
CDR3 protein: CASGPTGVYTDTQYF

CDR3 length: 16
J gene: TRBJ2-5
clone size: .
V gene: TRBV27
CDR3 protein: CASSSGPSGARETQYF

CDR3 length: 14
J gene: TRBJ1-2
clone size: .
V gene: TRBV19
CDR3 protein: CASINRAGNYGYTF

CDR3 length: 12
J gene: TRBJ2-7
clone size: .
V gene: TRBV2
CDR3 protein: CASSEVAFEQYF

CDR3 length: 16
J gene: TRBJ1-2
clone size: .
V gene: TRBV11-2
CDR3 protein: CASSPIQGTNYDGYTF

CDR3 length: 16
J gene: TRBJ2-1
clone size: .
V gene: TRBV11-2
CDR3 protein: CASSSRQGSSYNEQFF

CDR3 length: 16
J gene: TRBJ2-2
clone size: .
V gene: TRBV19
CDR3 protein: CATSWGRVVNTGELFF

CDR3 length: 14
J gene: TRBJ2-5
clone size: once
V gene: TRBV7-2
CDR3 protein: CASSPPGREETQYF

CDR3 length: 13
J gene: TRBJ1-2
clone size: .
V gene: TRBV29-1
CDR3 protein: CSVESIGGQGYTF

CDR3 length: 13
J gene: TRBJ2-7
clone size: .
V gene: TRBV5-1
CDR3 protein: CASRSERSYEQYF

CDR3 length: 17
J gene: TRBJ1-1
clone size: .
V gene: TRBV2
CDR3 protein: CASSPRGTGQMNTEAFF

CDR3 length: 12
J gene: TRBJ2-7
clone size: .
V gene: TRBV21-1
CDR3 protein: CASSKSPDEQYF

CDR3 length: 17
J gene: TRBJ2-3
clone size: .
V gene: TRBV5-1
CDR3 protein: CASSLAPFSGGADTQYF

CDR3 length: 11
J gene: TRBJ2-5
clone size: .
V gene: TRBV7-7
CDR3 protein: CASSLPETQYF

CDR3 length: 13
J gene: TRBJ2-1
clone size: once
V gene: TRBV27
CDR3 protein: CASSPQGYNEQFF

CDR3 length: 14
J gene: TRBJ1-2
clone size: few
V gene: TRBV4-1
CDR3 protein: CASSQDSAGYGYTF

CDR3 length: 14
J gene: TRBJ1-1
clone size: once
V gene: TRBV13
CDR3 protein: CASSSPTGDTEAFF

CDR3 length: 14
J gene: TRBJ1-1
clone size: .
V gene: TRBV10-2
CDR3 protein: CASILAGENTEAFF

CDR3 length: 14
J gene: TRBJ1-2
clone size: .
V gene: TRBV6-1
CDR3 protein: CASSVGRGAYGYTF

CDR3 length: 15
J gene: TRBJ2-2
clone size: .
V gene: TRBV6-1
CDR3 protein: CASVEQTANTGELFF

CDR3 length: 14
J gene: TRBJ2-2
clone size: .
V gene: TRBV15
CDR3 protein: CATSRDRGTGELFF

CDR3 length: 15
J gene: TRBJ2-7
clone size: .
V gene: TRBV4-1
CDR3 protein: CASSHPGQGSYEQYF

CDR3 length: 15
J gene: TRBJ2-7
clone size: .
V gene: TRBV5-1
CDR3 protein: CASSSMTGGGGEQYF

CDR3 length: 13
J gene: TRBJ2-7
clone size: .
V gene: TRBV29-1
CDR3 protein: CSVTRGFGYEQYF

CDR3 length: 11
J gene: TRBJ1-1
clone size: .
V gene: TRBV25-1
CDR3 protein: CASKEGLRPFF

CDR3 length: 13
J gene: TRBJ1-1
clone size: .
V gene: TRBV6-1
CDR3 protein: CASILQGLSEAFF

CDR3 length: 15
J gene: TRBJ2-6
clone size: .
V gene: TRBV5-4
CDR3 protein: CASSLAGAGANVLTF

CDR3 length: 15
J gene: TRBJ2-7
clone size: .
V gene: TRBV5-1
CDR3 protein: CASSLEGGQLYEQYF

CDR3 length: 14
J gene: TRBJ1-1
clone size: .
V gene: TRBV5-4
CDR3 protein: CASSLAGAVTEAFF

CDR3 length: 15
J gene: TRBJ2-5
clone size: .
V gene: TRBV6-1
CDR3 protein: CASSETLADQETQYF

CDR3 length: 15
J gene: TRBJ1-5
clone size: once
V gene: TRBV19
CDR3 protein: CASSISLRGNQPQHF

CDR3 length: 13
J gene: TRBJ2-1
clone size: .
V gene: TRBV29-1
CDR3 protein: CSVDIGGAGEQFF

CDR3 length: 15
J gene: TRBJ1-6
clone size: .
V gene: TRBV9
CDR3 protein: CASSVVGIGSTPLHF

CDR3 length: 14
J gene: TRBJ1-2
clone size: .
V gene: TRBV7-2
CDR3 protein: CASTARVGYYGYTF

CDR3 length: 15
J gene: TRBJ2-7
clone size: .
V gene: TRBV11-2
CDR3 protein: CASSLEPGSSYEQYF

CDR3 length: 15
J gene: TRBJ2-7
clone size: .
V gene: TRBV10-3
CDR3 protein: CASQPVTGGPYEQYF

CDR3 length: 16
J gene: TRBJ2-1
clone size: .
V gene: TRBV5-6
CDR3 protein: CASSRLGLAGTNEQFF

CDR3 length: 12
J gene: TRBJ2-7
clone size: .
V gene: TRBV5-6
CDR3 protein: CASSLAEYEQYF